This TCR beta chain appears in the sequencing data of a study of T-cell reconstitution after alpha-beta-depleted transplantation in children. This clonotype was seen a few times. The CDR3 is made up of 15 amino acids. V shed 6 bases and J 3 bases; nucleotides not matched to a gene: 10. Germline loops: CDR1 MNHEY, CDR2 SMNVEV (reference sequence). Unique molecular identifiers were used to barcode this TCRbeta library. TCRdb fed the PCR reads into MiXCR, producing one record per CDR3 protein. The sample includes about 540,000 distinct CDR3 sequences, 18% of them seen just once. The starting material was PBMCs from the stem cell graft donor, obtained from the stem cell graft. The sequence was obtained from a human donor who donated a stem cell graft to a child with acute lymphoblastic leukemia. The chain recombines TRBV27 with TRBJ2-7; 8 nucleotides align to TRBD2. DNA for the CDR3: TGTGCCAGCAGCCTCGGGGTAGCGGGACTCTACGAGCAGTACTTC. It yields the protein CASSLGVAGLYEQYF.